This T cell receptor beta chain was documented in a study of technical replicates of blood from a few donors. The repertoire was sequenced with immunoSEQ multiplex PCR; TCRdb's copy has only in-frame clones and lacks some. Of approximately 85,000 clones listed, 94% are singletons. CDR3 length: 15 residues. The germline gives CDR1 SEHNR, CDR2 FQNEAQ (reference sequence). Trimming took off 5 bases at V and 4 bases at J, with 17 bases between the two ends. J is TRBJ2-5 and V is TRBV7-9, with D possibly being TRBD1 (6 bases). The TCR was taken from a human donor in good health. The sample was T cells isolated from PBMCs. The CDR3 sequence is CASSHPTGLLETQYF. CDR3 coding DNA: TGTGCCAGCAGCCACCCTACAGGGCTGCTAGAGACCCAGTACTTC.